This T cell receptor (beta chain) stems from a study of shared clonotypes between healthy human individuals. V lost 3 bases, J lost 7 bases, and 13 bases lay in between. The CDR3 is 14 residues long. CDR1 and CDR2 from the germline V gene are LNHDA and SQIVND (reference sequence). For unsorted samples, genomic DNA was extracted from 75 million to 90 million PBMCs. TCRdb's table, derived via immunoSEQ multiplex PCR, lists solely in-frame clones and lacks some. The sample shows hundreds of thousands of clones, around three quarters of them seen only once. Of note for this clone: The same CDR3 also results from other DNA sequences found in this sample.

The sequenced sample was PBMCs. The origin of this receptor is a woman in her 40s in good health. Some clones in this sample may be carry-over from other donors' samples. The V call is TRBV19, the J call TRBJ2-1, with D possibly TRBD2 on 6 matching bases. The CDR3 DNA is TGTGCCAGTAGTATTCCCGGGAGAGGGAATGAGCAGTTCTTC. Its protein product is CASSIPGRGNEQFF.